The rows below give T cell receptor beta chains drawn from one sample of a study of cytomegalovirus exposure and HLA in healthy donors. Generated by immunoSEQ multiplex PCR, the TCRdb table keeps only in-frame clones and is missing some. In the table there are 95,000 to 150,000 clones, about 83% of which are singletons. The specimen was PBMCs. The receptors stem from a man aged 25-45 years in good health and CMV-seronegative. The CDR3 runs from the conserved cysteine through the conserved F or W. The order of the fields is J gene, V gene, clone size, D gene, CDR3 DNA, CDR3 protein. A D gene is named only where the DNA matches it firmly. Expanded clones are given a class, and other clones once, few, many or no size at all.

TRBJ2-3	TRBV14	.	TRBD1	TGTGCCAGCAGCCTCAACTCCGGGACAGGCACAGATACGCAGTATTTT	CASSLNSGTGTDTQYF
TRBJ2-7	TRBV6-5	once	TRBD2	TGTGCCAGCAGTTACTCCGCGGGACTAACCTCCTACGAGCAGTACTTC	CASSYSAGLTSYEQYF
TRBJ1-4	TRBV6-6	.	.	TGTGCCAGCAGTCCGGCCTCTGGAGGAGAAAAACTGTTTTTT	CASSPASGGEKLFF
TRBJ2-5	TRBV7-8	.	.	TGTGCCAGCAGCCCAGAGGGCCTCGGGCTGTCTGGTACCCAGTACTTC	CASSPEGLGLSGTQYF
TRBJ2-7	TRBV6-5	few	.	TGTGCCAGCAGTTACTCGGACGCGGGGATCGGCGAGCAGTACTTC	CASSYSDAGIGEQYF
TRBJ2-5	TRBV28	.	TRBD1	TGTGCCAGCAGTTCCTACGGGACAGGGGCGAAAGAGACCCAGTACTTC	CASSSYGTGAKETQYF
TRBJ1-5	TRBV7-9	.	.	TGTGCCAGCAGCTTAGGTCAGGGTCGAAATCAGCCCCAGCATTTT	CASSLGQGRNQPQHF
TRBJ2-1	TRBV9	.	TRBD2	TGTGCCAGCAGCGGACGAGGGGAGGGTGCTGAGCAGTTCTTC	CASSGRGEGAEQFF
TRBJ2-7	TRBV11-1	.	TRBD2	TGTGCCAGCAGCTTAGCTGGACAGGGCGAGGGACTAGCGGCCTACGAGCAGTACTTC	CASSLAGQGEGLAAYEQYF
TRBJ2-3	TRBV10-2	once	.	TGCGCCAGCAGTAACGGGGCAGATACGCAGTATTTT	CASSNGADTQYF
TRBJ1-4	TRBV6-6	.	TRBD1	TGTGCCAGCAGCCAACCCCTAGGGGACAGGGCTGAAAAACTGTTTTTT	CASSQPLGDRAEKLFF
TRBJ2-5	TRBV27	.	TRBD1	TGTGCCAGCAGTGCGCAACAGGGGCGAGAGACCCAGTACTTC	CASSAQQGRETQYF
TRBJ2-3	TRBV6-1	.	TRBD2	TGTGCCAGCAACCTAGCGGGTACGCAGTATTTT	CASNLAGTQYF
TRBJ1-5	TRBV5-6	.	.	TGTGCCAGCAGCTTATACAGGGACCCTAATCAGCCCCAGCATTTT	CASSLYRDPNQPQHF
TRBJ1-1	TRBV5-1	.	.	TGCGCCAGCGGGCAGGGAAGTTTGGCTGAAGCTTTCTTT	CASGQGSLAEAFF
TRBJ2-3	TRBV5-5	.	TRBD2	TGTGCCAGCAGCTCGGGACTAGCGGGAGTGGGTACGCAGTATTTT	CASSSGLAGVGTQYF